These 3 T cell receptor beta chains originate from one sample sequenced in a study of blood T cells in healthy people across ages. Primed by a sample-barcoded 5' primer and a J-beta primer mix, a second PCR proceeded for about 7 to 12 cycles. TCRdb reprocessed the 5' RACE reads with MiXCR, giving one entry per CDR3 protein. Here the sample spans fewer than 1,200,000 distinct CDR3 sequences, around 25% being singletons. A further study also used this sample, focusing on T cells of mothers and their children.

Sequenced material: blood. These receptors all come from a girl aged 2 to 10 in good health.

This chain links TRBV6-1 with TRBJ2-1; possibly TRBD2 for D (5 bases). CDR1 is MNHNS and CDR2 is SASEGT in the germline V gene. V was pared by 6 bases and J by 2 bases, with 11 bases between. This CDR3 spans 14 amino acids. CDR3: CASSGEPTYNEQFF. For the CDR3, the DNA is TGTGCCAGCAGCGGGGAACCTACCTACAATGAGCAGTTCTTC.

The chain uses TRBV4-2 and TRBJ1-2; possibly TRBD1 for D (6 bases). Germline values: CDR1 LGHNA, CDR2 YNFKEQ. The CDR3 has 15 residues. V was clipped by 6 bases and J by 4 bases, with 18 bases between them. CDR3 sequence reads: CASRAPGQITYGYTF. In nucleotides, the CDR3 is TGTGCCAGCAGAGCCCCGGGACAAATAACCTATGGCTACACCTTC.

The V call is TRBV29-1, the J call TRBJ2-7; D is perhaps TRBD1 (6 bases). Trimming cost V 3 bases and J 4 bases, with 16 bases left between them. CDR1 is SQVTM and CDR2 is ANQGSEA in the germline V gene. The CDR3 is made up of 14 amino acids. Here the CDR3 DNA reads TGCAGCGTTGAGCGCGAAGGGGGAGTTTACGAGCAGTACTTC. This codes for CSVEREGGVYEQYF.